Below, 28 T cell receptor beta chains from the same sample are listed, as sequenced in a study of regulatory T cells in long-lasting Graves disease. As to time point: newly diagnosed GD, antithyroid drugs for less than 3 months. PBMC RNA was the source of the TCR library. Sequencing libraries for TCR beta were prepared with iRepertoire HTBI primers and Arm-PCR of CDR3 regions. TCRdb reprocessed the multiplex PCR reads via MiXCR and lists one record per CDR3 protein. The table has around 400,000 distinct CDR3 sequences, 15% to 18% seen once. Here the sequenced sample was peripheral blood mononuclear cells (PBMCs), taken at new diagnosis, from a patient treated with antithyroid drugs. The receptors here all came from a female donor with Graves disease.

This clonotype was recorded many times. The CDR3 region is CASSVEGWQGAYQPQHF. Here the CDR3 DNA reads TGTGCCAGCAGTGTTGAAGGCTGGCAGGGGGCTTATCAGCCCCAGCATTTT. The gene calls are TRBV12-3 or TRBV12-4 and TRBJ1-5, with 8 positions matching TRBD1. Unmatched junction bases numbered 14, after V lost 5 bases and J lost 5 bases. CDR3 length equals 17 residues.

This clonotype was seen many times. The CDR3 spells CASRSRLAHQHF. CDR3 DNA sequence: TGTGCCAGCAGATCCCGTTTGGCTCACCAGCATTTT. V is TRBV12-3 or TRBV12-4 and J is TRBJ1-5; no clear D. This CDR3 is built from 12 residues. The germline V and J ends were trimmed by 6 bases and 12 bases, with 15 bases remaining between them.

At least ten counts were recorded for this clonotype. The DNA for the CDR3 is TGTGCCAGCAGCTCAACCGGGATTTTCAATGAAAAACTGTTTTTT. It specifies CASSSTGIFNEKLFF. V and J are TRBV7-2 and TRBJ1-4; no firm D call. Germline-derived CDR1 and CDR2 are SGHTA and FQGNSA. Trimming took 4 bases from V and 5 from J, leaving 14 bases between them. The CDR3 totals 15 residues.

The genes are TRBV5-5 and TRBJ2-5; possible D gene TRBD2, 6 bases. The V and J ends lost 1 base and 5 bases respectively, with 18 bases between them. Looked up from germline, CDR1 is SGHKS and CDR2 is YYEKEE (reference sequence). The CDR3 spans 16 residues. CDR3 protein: CASSLNPEGLWETQYF. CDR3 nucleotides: TGTGCCAGCAGCTTGAATCCGGAGGGGCTCTGGGAGACCCAGTACTTC.

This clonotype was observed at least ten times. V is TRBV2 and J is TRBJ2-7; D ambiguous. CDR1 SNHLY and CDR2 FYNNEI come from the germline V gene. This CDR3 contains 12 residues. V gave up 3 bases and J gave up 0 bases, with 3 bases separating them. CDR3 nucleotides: TGTGCCAGCAGTGAGAGCTCCTACGAGCAGTACTTC. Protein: CASSESSYEQYF.

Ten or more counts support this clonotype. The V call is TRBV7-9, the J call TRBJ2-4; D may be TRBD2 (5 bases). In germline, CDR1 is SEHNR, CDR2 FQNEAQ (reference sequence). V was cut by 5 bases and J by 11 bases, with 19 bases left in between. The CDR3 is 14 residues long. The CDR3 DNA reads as TGTGCCAGCAGCCCGGCCCTGGAGGTGTTGGTTCAGTACTTC. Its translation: CASSPALEVLVQYF.

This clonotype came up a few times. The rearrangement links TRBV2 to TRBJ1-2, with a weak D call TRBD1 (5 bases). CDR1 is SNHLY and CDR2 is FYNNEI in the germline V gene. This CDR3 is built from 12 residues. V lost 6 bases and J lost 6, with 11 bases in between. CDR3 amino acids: CASSAGTHGYTF. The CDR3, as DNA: TGTGCCAGCAGCGCAGGGACCCATGGCTACACCTTC.

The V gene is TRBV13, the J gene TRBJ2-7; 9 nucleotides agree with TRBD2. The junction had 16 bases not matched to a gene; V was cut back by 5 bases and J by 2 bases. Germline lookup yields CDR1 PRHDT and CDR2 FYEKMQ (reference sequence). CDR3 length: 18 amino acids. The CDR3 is CASSEASGNSLLPYEQYF. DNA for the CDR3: TGTGCCAGCAGCGAGGCTAGCGGGAACTCCCTGCTCCCCTACGAGCAGTACTTC.

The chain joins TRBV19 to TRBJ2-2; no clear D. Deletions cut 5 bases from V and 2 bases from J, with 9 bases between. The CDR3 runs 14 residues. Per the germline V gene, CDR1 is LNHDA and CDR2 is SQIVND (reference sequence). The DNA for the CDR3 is TGTGCCAGTAGTTCCAACGGCAACACCGGGGAGCTGTTTTTT. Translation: CASSSNGNTGELFF.

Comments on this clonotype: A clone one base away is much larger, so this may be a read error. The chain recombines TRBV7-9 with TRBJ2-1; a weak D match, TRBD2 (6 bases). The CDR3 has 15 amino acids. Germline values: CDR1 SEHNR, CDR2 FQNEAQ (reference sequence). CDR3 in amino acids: CVSSPGVSSYNEQFF. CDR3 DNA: TGTGTCAGCAGCCCGGGGGTTAGCTCCTACAATGAGCAGTTCTTC.

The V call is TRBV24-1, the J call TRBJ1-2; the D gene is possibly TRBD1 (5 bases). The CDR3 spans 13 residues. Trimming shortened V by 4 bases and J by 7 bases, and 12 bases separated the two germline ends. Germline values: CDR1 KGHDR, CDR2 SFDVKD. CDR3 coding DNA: TGTGCCACCAGTGAGCCGGGACGCCCTGGCTACACCTTC. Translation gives CATSEPGRPGYTF.

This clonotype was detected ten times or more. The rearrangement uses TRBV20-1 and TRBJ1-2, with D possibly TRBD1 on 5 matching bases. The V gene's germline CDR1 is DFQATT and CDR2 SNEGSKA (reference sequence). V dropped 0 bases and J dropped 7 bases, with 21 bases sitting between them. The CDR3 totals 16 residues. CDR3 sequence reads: CSAREPDMAFGSGYTF. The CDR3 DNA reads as TGCAGTGCTAGAGAGCCGGACATGGCCTTTGGAAGTGGCTACACCTTC.

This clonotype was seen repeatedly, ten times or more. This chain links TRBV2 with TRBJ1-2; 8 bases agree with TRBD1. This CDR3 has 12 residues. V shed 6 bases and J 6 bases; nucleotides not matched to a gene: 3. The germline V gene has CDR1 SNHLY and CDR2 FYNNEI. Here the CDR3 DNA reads TGTGCCAGCAGCAGGACAGGGAATGGCTACACCTTC. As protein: CASSRTGNGYTF.

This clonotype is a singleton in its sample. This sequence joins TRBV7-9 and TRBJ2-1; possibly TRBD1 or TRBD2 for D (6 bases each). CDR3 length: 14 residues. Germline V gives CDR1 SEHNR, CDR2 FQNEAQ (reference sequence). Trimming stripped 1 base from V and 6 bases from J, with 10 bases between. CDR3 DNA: TGTGCCAGCAGCTTAGAGGGGGGCCCCAATGAGCAGTTCTTC. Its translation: CASSLEGGPNEQFF.

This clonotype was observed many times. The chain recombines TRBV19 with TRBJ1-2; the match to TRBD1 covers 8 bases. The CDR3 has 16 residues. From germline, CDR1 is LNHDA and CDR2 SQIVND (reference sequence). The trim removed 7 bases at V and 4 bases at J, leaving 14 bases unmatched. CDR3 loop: CASTKGRQGFVYGYTF. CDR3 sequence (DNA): TGTGCCAGTACCAAGGGGCGACAGGGGTTCGTCTATGGCTACACCTTC.

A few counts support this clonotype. CDR3 in amino acids: CASSLDSIEANYGYTF. The DNA for the CDR3 is TGTGCCAGCAGCTTAGACTCCATAGAAGCTAACTATGGCTACACCTTC. V is TRBV7-9 and J is TRBJ1-2; D gene uncertain. Germline CDR1 SEHNR, CDR2 FQNEAQ (reference sequence). The CDR3 runs to 16 residues. V shed 1 base and J shed 0 bases, with 12 bases lying between them.

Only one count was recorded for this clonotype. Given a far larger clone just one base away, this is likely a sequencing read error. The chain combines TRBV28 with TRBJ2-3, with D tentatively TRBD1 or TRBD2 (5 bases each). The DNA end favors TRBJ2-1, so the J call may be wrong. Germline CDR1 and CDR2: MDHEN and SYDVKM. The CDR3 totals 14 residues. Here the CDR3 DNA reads TGTGCCAGCATAGCTAGGGACGGGGCCTACGAGCAGTTCTTC. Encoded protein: CASIARDGAYEQFF.

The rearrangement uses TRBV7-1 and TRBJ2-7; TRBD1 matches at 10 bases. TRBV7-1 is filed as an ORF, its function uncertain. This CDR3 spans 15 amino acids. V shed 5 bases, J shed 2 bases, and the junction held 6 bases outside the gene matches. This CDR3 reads CASSTLGTGAYEQYF. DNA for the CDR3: TGTGCCAGCAGCACTCTAGGGACAGGGGCCTACGAGCAGTACTTC.

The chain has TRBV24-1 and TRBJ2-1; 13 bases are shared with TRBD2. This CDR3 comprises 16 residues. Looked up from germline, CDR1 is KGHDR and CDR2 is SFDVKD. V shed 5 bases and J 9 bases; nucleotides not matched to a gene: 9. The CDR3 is CATSVRTSGSLVEQFF. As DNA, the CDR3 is TGTGCCACCAGTGTCCGGACTAGCGGGAGTCTGGTTGAGCAGTTCTTC.

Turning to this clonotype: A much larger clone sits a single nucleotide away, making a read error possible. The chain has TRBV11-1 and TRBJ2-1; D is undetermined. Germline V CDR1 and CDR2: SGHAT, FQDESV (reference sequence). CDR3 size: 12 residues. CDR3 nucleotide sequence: TGTGTCAGCAGCTTAGAACACAATGAGCAGTTCTTC. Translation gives CVSSLEHNEQFF.

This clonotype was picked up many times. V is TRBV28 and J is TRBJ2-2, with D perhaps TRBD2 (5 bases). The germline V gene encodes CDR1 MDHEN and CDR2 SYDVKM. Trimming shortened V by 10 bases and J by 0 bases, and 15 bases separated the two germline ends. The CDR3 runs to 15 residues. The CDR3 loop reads CATRSGGPNTGELFF. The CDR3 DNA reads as TGTGCCACCCGGTCTGGAGGCCCGAACACCGGGGAGCTGTTTTTT.

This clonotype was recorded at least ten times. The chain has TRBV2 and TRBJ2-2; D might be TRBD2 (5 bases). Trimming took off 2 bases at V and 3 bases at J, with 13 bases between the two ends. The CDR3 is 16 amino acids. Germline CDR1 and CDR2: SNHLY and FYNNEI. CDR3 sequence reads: CASSESSPSDTGELFF. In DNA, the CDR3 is TGTGCCAGCAGTGAATCTAGCCCCTCGGACACCGGGGAGCTGTTTTTT.

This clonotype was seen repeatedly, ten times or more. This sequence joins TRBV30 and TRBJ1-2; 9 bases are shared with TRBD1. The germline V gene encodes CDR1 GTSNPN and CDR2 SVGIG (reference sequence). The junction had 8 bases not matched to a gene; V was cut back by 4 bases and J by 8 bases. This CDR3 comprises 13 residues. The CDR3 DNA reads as TGTGCCTGGAATTCGGGGACAGGGCTCGGCTACACCTTC. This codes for CAWNSGTGLGYTF.

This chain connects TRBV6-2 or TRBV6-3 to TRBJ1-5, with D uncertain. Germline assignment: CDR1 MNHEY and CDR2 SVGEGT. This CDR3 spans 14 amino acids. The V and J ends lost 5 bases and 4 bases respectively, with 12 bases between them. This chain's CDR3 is CASSVGWGNQPQHF. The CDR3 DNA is TGTGCCAGCAGTGTGGGCTGGGGTAATCAGCCCCAGCATTTT.

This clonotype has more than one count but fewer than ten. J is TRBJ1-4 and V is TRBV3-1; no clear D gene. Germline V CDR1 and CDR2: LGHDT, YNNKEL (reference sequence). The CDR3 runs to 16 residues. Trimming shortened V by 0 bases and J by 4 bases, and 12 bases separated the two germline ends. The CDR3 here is CASSQEKRGGNEKLFF. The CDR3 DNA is TGTGCCAGCAGCCAAGAAAAACGAGGCGGTAATGAAAAACTGTTTTTT. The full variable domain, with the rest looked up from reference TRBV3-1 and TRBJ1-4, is DTAVSQTPKYLVTQMGNDKSIKCEQNLGHDTMYWYKQDSKKFLKIMFSYNNKELIINETVPNRFSPKSPDKAHLNLHINSLELGDSAVYFCASSQEKRGGNEKLFFGSGTQLSVL.

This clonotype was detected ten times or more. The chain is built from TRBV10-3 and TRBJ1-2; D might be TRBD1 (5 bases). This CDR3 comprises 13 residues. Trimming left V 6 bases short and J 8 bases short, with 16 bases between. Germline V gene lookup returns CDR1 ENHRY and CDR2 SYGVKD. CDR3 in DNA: TGTGCCATCAGCGGAGGCCAGGGCGGCGGCTACACCTTC. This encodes CAISGGQGGGYTF.

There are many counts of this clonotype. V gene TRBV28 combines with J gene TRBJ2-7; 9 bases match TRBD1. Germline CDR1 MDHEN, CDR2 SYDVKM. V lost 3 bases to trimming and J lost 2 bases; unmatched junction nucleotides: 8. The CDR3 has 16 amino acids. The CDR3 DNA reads TGTGCCAGCAGTTTCCCCTCCGGGACAGGGACCTACGAGCAGTACTTC. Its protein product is CASSFPSGTGTYEQYF.

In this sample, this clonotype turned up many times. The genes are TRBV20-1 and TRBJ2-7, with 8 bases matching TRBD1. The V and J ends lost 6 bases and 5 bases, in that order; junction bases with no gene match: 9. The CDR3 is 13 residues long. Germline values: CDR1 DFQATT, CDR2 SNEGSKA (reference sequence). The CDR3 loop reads CSARTGYNHEQYF. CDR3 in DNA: TGCAGTGCAAGGACAGGGTACAACCACGAGCAGTACTTC.